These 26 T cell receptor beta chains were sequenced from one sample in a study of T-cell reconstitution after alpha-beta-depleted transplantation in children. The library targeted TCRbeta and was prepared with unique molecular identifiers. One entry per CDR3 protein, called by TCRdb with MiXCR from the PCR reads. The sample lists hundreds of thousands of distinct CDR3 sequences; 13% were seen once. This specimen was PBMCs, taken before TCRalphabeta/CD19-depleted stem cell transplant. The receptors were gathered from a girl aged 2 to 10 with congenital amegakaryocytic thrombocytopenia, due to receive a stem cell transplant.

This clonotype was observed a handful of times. The CDR3 region has the DNA TGTGCCATTGGTGGCGGTAACACTGAAGCTTTCTTT. This sequence encodes CAIGGGNTEAFF. The J gene is TRBJ1-1, the V gene TRBV10-3; D is undetermined. Germline-derived CDR1 and CDR2 are ENHRY and SYGVKD. The CDR3 is 12 residues long. V lost 9 bases and J lost 2, with 10 bases in between.

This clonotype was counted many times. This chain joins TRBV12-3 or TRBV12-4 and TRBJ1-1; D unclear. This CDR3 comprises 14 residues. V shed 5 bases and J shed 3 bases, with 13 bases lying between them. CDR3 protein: CASSPIKQDTEAFF. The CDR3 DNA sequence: TGTGCCAGCAGTCCAATAAAACAAGACACTGAAGCTTTCTTT.

The CDR3 sequence is CASSFPGRGHEQYF. CDR3 coding DNA: TGCGCCAGCAGCTTTCCTGGCAGGGGCCACGAGCAGTACTTC. The J gene is TRBJ2-7, the V gene TRBV5-1, with D possibly TRBD1 on 6 matching bases. Germline V gives CDR1 SGHRS, CDR2 YFSETQ. V was trimmed by 2 bases and J by 5 bases, leaving 14 bases between them. This CDR3 region has 14 residues.

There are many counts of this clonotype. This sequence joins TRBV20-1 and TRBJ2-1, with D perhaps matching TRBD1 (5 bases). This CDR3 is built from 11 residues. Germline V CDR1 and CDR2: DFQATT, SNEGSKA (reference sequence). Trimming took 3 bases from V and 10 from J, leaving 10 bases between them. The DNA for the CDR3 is TGCAGTGCTAGTAGGAAGGGGGAGCAGTTCTTC. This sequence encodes CSASRKGEQFF.

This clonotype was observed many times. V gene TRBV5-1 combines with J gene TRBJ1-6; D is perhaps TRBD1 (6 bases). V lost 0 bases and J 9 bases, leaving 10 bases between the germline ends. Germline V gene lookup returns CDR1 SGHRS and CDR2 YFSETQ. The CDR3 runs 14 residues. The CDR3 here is CASSLAGTTSPLHF. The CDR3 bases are TGCGCCAGCAGCTTGGCTGGGACAACTTCACCCCTCCACTTT.

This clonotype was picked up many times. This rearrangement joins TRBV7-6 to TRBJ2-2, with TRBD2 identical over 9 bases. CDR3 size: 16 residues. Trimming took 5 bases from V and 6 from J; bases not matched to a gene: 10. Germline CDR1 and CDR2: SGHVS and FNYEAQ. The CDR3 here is CASSTPAGTSPGELFF. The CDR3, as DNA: TGTGCCAGCAGCACGCCAGCTGGGACTAGCCCCGGGGAGCTGTTTTTT.

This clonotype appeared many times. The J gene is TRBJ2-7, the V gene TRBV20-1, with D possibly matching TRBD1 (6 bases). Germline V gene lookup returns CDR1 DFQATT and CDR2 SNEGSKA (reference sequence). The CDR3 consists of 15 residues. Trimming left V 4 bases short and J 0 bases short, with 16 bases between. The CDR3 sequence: CSAKVIDRFSYEQYF. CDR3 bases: TGCAGTGCTAAAGTAATAGACAGGTTCTCCTACGAGCAGTACTTC.

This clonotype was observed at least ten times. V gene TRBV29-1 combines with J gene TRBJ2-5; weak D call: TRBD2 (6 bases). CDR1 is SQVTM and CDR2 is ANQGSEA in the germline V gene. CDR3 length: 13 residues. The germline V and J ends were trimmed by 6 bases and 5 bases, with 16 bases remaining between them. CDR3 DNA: TGCAGCGTAGACTGGGAGGCGTCGGAGACCCAGTACTTC. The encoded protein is CSVDWEASETQYF.

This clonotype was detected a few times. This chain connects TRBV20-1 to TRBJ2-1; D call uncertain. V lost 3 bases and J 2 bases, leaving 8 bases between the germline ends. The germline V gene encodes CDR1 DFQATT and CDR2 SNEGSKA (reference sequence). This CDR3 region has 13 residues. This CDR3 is CSASLPTYNEQFF. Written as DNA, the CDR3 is TGCAGTGCTAGTCTTCCGACCTACAATGAGCAGTTCTTC.

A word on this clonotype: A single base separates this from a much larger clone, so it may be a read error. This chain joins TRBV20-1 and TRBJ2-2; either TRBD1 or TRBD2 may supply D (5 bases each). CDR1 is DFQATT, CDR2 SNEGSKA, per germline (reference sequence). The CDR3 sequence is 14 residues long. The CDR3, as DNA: TGCAGTGCTAGCTCTAGGGGTAACACCGGGGTGCTGTTTTTT. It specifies CSASSRGNTGVLFF.

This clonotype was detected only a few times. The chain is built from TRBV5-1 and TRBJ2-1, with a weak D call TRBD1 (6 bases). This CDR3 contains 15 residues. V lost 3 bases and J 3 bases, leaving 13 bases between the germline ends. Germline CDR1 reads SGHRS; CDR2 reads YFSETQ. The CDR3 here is CASSSADRYYNEQFF. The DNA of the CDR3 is TGCGCCAGCAGCTCTGCGGACAGATACTACAATGAGCAGTTCTTC.

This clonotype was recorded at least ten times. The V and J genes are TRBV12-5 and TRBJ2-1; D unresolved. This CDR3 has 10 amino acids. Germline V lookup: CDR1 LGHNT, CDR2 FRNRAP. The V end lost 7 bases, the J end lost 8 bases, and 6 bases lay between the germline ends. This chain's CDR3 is CASANDEQFF. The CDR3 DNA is TGTGCTAGTGCCAACGATGAGCAGTTCTTC.

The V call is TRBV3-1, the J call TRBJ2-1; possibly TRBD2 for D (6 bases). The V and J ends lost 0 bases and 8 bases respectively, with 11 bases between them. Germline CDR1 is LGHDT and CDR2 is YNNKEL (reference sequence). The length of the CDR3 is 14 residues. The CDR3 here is CASSQEAGPHEQFF. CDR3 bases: TGTGCCAGCAGCCAAGAGGCGGGACCCCATGAGCAGTTCTTC.

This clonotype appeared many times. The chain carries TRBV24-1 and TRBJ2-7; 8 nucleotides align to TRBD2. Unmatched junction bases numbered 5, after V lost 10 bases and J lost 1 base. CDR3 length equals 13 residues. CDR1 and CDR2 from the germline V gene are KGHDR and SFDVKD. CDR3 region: CATSSGSSYEQYF. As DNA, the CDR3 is TGTGCCACTAGCAGCGGGAGTTCCTACGAGCAGTACTTC.

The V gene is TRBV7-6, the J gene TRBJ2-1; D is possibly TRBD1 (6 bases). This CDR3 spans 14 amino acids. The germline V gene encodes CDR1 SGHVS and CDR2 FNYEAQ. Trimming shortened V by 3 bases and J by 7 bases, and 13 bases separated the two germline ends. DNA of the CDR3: TGTGCCAGCAGCTTGCAGGGGTGGTCTAATGAGCAGTTCTTC. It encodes CASSLQGWSNEQFF. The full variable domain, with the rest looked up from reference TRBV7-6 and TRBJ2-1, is GAGVSQSPRYKVTKRGQDVALRCDPISGHVSLYWYRQALGQGPEFLTYFNYEAQQDKSGLPNDRFSAERPEGSISTLTIQRTEQRDSAMYRCASSLQGWSNEQFFGPGTRLTVL.

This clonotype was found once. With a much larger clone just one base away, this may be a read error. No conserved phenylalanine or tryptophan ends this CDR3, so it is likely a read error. The CDR3 sequence: CATSDLSWQGNTGELFV. The CDR3 DNA reads as TGTGCCACCAGTGATTTGAGCTGGCAGGGGAACACCGGGGAGCTGTTTGTT. The rearrangement joins TRBV24-1 to TRBJ2-2, with a tentative D call TRBD1 (5 bases). There are 17 residues in the CDR3. V was trimmed by 0 bases and J by 1 base, leaving 11 bases between them. The germline CDR1 and CDR2 sequences are KGHDR and SFDVKD.

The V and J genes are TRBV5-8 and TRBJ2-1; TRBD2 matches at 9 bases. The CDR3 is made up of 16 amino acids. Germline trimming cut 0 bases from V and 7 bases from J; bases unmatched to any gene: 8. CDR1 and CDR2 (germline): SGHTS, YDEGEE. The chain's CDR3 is CASSLAGSGGYNEQFF. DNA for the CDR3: TGTGCCAGCAGCTTGGCCGGCAGCGGGGGGTATAATGAGCAGTTCTTC.

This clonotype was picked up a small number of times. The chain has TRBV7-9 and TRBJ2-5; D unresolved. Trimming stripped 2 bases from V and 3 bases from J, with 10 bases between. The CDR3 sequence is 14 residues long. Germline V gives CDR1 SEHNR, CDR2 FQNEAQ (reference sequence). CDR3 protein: CASSLTTHEETQYF. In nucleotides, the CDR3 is TGTGCCAGCAGCTTAACCACACACGAAGAGACCCAGTACTTC.

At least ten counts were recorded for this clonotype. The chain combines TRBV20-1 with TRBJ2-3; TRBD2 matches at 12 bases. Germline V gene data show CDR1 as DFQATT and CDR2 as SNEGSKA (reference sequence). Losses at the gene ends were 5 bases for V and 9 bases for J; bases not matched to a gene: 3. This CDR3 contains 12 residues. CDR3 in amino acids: CSARGLAGTQYF. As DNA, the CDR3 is TGCAGTGCTCGCGGACTAGCGGGAACGCAGTATTTT.

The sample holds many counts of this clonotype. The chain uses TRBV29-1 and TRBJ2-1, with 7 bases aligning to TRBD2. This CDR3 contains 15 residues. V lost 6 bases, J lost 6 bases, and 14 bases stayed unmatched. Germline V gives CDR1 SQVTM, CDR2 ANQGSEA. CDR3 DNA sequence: TGCAGCGTCCCCCTCAGGCGGGAGCACTTCAATGAGCAGTTCTTC. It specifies CSVPLRREHFNEQFF.

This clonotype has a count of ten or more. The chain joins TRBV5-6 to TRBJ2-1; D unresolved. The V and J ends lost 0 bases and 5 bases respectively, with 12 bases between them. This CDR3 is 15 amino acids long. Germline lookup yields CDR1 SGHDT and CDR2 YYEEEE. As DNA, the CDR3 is TGTGCCAGCAGCTTGGGGGTTCGGCTCGACAATGAGCAGTTCTTC. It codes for CASSLGVRLDNEQFF. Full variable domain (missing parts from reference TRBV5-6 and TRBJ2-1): DAGVTQSPTHLIKTRGQQVTLRCSPKSGHDTVSWYQQALGQGPQFIFQYYEEEERQRGNFPDRFSGHQFPNYSSELNVNALLLGDSALYLCASSLGVRLDNEQFFGPGTRLTVL.

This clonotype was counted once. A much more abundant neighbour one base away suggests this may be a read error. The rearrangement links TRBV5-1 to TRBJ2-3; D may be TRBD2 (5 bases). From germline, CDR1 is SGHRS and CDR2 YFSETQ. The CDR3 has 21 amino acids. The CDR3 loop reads CASSLYARADPPLPRTDTRYF. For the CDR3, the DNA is TGCGCCAGCAGCTTGTATGCGAGGGCAGACCCACCCCTACCACGCACAGATACGCGGTATTTT.

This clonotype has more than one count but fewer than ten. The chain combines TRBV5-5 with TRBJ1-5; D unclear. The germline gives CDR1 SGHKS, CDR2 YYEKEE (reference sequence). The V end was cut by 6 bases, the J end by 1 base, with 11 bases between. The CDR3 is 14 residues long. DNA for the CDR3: TGTGCCAGCACCTGGCGCCTCAGCAATCAGCCCCAGCATTTT. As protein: CASTWRLSNQPQHF. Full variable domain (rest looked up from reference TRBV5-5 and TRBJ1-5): DAGVTQSPTHLIKTRGQQVTLRCSPISGHKSVSWYQQVLGQGPQFIFQYYEKEERGRGNFPDRFSARQFPNYSSELNVNALLLGDSALYLCASTWRLSNQPQHFGDGTRLSIL.

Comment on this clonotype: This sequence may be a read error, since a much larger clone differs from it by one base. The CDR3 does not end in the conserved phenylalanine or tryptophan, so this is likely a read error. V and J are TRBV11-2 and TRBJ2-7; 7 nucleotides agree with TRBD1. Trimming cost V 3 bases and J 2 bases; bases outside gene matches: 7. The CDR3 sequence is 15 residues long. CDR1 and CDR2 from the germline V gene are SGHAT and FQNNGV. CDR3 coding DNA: TGTGCCAGCAGCTTTAACCGGGACAGAACCTACGAGCAGTACTAC. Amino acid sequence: CASSFNRDRTYEQYY.

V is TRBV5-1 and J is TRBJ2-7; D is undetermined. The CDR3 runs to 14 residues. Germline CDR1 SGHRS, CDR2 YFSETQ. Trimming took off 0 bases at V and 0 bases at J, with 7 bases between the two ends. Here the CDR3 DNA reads TGCGCCAGCAGCTTGGCCTTAGTCTCCTACGAGCAGTACTTC. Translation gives CASSLALVSYEQYF.

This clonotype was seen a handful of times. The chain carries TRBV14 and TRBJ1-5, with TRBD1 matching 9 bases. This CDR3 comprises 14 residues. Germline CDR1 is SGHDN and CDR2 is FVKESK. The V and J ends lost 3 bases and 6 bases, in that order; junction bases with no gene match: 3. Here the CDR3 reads CASSQGTGSQPQHF. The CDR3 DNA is TGTGCCAGCAGCCAGGGGACAGGGAGTCAGCCCCAGCATTTT.